A single sample gave rise to the 8 T cell receptor beta chains below, sequenced in a study of blood T cell repertoires in COVID-19. Profiling relied on immunoSEQ multiplex PCR, and the TCRdb table lists in-frame clones only, not all of them. The table has about 96,000 clones, 70% to 85% seen once. Sequenced material: peripheral blood. The receptors here all came from an older woman with acute or convalescent COVID-19.

In DNA, the CDR3 is TGTGCGACCGCCGGGAGGGGGCTGCCCGCGAATCAGCCCCAGCATTTT. Encoded protein: CATAGRGLPANQPQHF. The V gene is TRBV10-3, the J gene TRBJ1-5, with 7 bases lining up with TRBD1. The germline V gene has CDR1 ENHRY and CDR2 SYGVKD. This CDR3 has 16 amino acids.

The rearrangement joins TRBV19 to TRBJ1-5; 8 bases fit TRBD1. The germline V gene has CDR1 LNHDA and CDR2 SQIVND (reference sequence). V shed 9 bases and J 11 bases; nucleotides not matched to a gene: 9. The CDR3 contains 12 residues. The CDR3 DNA follows: TGTGCCAGCAGACAGGGGAGGAAGGCCCAGCATTTT. The encoded protein is CASRQGRKAQHF.

The chain is built from TRBV19 and TRBJ2-1; TRBD1 agrees at 10 bases. This CDR3 region has 15 residues. With 5 bases clipped from V and 4 bases from J, the junction kept 5 bases outside the gene matches. CDR1 is LNHDA, CDR2 SQIVND, per germline (reference sequence). This CDR3 reads CASSSGQGVYNEQFF. CDR3 nucleotides: TGTGCCAGTAGTTCAGGACAGGGGGTTTACAATGAGCAGTTCTTC.

The chain uses TRBV15 and TRBJ2-7, with TRBD1 matching over 7 bases. This CDR3 is 14 amino acids long. The V gene end was trimmed by 5 bases and the J gene end by 4 bases; junction bases not matched to a gene: 8. Germline assignment: CDR1 LNHNV and CDR2 YYDKDF (reference sequence). In DNA, the CDR3 is TGTGCCACCAGCGGAATTGGGACAGTTTACGAGCAGTACTTC. This gives the protein CATSGIGTVYEQYF. The variable domain in full, with the rest retrieved from reference TRBV15 and TRBJ2-7, is DAMVIQNPRYQVTQFGKPVTLSCSQTLNHNVMYWYQQKSSQAPKLLFHYYDKDFNNEADTPDNFQSRRPNTSFCFLDIRSPGLGDTAMYLCATSGIGTVYEQYFGPGTRLTVT.

The rearrangement uses TRBV3-1 (or the pseudogene TRBV3-2) and TRBJ2-3; 12 bases are a match to TRBD2. Germline loops: CDR1 LGHDT, CDR2 YNNKEL (reference sequence). V lost 4 bases and J lost 1; bases outside the gene matches: 0. The CDR3 contains 15 residues. This chain's CDR3 is CASSRLAGGTDTQYF. The DNA for the CDR3 is TGTGCCAGCAGCCGACTAGCGGGGGGCACAGATACGCAGTATTTT.

CDR3 coding DNA: TGTGCCAGCAGCTTAGAGTTGCGGGGTGCCTATAATTCACCCCTCCACTTT. Its translation is CASSLELRGAYNSPLHF. The rearrangement links TRBV7-8 to TRBJ1-6; D is uncertain. Germline V lookup: CDR1 SGHVS, CDR2 FQNEAQ. This CDR3 is 17 amino acids long. Trimming stripped 1 base from V and 2 bases from J, with 12 bases between.

The CDR3 nucleotides read TGTGCCATCGGGACTAGCGGGGGGGCCGACGAGACCCAGTACTTC. Translated: CAIGTSGGADETQYF. This chain connects TRBV10-3 to TRBJ2-5, with 16 bases identical to TRBD2. J gave up 5 bases and V 8 bases, and 5 bases lay outside the gene matches. CDR1 and CDR2 from the germline V gene are ENHRY and SYGVKD. The CDR3 covers 15 residues.

This chain uses TRBV27 with TRBJ1-6; weak D call: TRBD1 (5 bases). Looked up from germline, CDR1 is MNHEY and CDR2 is SMNVEV (reference sequence). This CDR3 comprises 15 residues. V gave up 0 bases and J gave up 10 bases, with 13 bases separating them. The DNA for the CDR3 is TGTGCCAGCAGTTTATCGTGGAGGGGTGGGTCACCCCTCCACTTT. It codes for CASSLSWRGGSPLHF.